A single sample is the source of the 2 T cell receptor beta chains below, sequenced in a study of cytomegalovirus exposure and HLA in healthy donors. The PCR was carried out with 60 Vbeta primers and 13 Jbeta primers. Assay used: immunoSEQ multiplex PCR; TCRdb lists only in-frame clones, some missing. Of about 93,000 clones in the sample, roughly 67% were seen once. What was sequenced was PBMCs. The receptors were sampled from a boy between 10 and 17 years old in good health and CMV-seropositive.

V is TRBV2 and J is TRBJ2-7, with TRBD1 matching 9 bases. V shed 5 bases, J shed 9 bases, and the junction held 14 bases outside the gene matches. The CDR3 is 15 amino acids. The germline V gene encodes CDR1 SNHLY and CDR2 FYNNEI. As DNA, the CDR3 is TGTGCCAGCAGTACAGACAGGGGGTTTGCGGTCTCGCAGTACTTC. Translating it yields CASSTDRGFAVSQYF.

The rearrangement joins TRBV29-1 to TRBJ2-7; tentatively, D is TRBD2 (6 bases). Germline values: CDR1 SQVTM, CDR2 ANQGSEA. The CDR3 is 16 amino acids. Trimming removed 7 bases at V and 2 bases at J, with 24 bases between. The CDR3 sequence: CSATSTYSGITYEQYF. The CDR3 nucleotides are TGCAGCGCAACCTCCACCTATAGCGGAATTACCTACGAGCAGTACTTC.